This T cell receptor (beta chain) was captured in a study of regulatory T cells in long-lasting Graves disease. Investigators prepared the TCR beta libraries by applying iRepertoire HTBI primers and Arm-PCR of CDR3 regions. Per the original data handling: Among the samples, under 70 TRBV and some 15 TRBJ segments were identified. Using its own MiXCR run on the multiplex PCR reads, TCRdb lists one record per CDR3 protein. TCRdb, not the original authors, processed these V and J calls. The table includes a few hundred thousand distinct CDR3 sequences, more than 20% detected once. This clonotype came up many times. Time point given: persistent/refractory GD, antithyroid drugs over 5 years with positive TRAb. After RNA was extracted from PBMCs, the TCR library was made from it. This CDR3 comprises 12 residues. Germline V CDR1 and CDR2: SGHRS, YFSETQ. With 6 bases removed from V and 2 bases from J, the gap between germline ends came to 8 bases.

Here the sequenced sample was peripheral blood mononuclear cells (PBMCs), taken when the disease was refractory, from a patient treated with antithyroid drugs. The V gene is TRBV5-1, the J gene TRBJ1-2; D is perhaps TRBD1 (6 bases). The sequence came from a woman aged 40 to 55 with Graves disease. The CDR3 coding sequence is TGCGCCAGCACCAGGGGCAACTATGGCTACACCTTC. Encoded protein: CASTRGNYGYTF.